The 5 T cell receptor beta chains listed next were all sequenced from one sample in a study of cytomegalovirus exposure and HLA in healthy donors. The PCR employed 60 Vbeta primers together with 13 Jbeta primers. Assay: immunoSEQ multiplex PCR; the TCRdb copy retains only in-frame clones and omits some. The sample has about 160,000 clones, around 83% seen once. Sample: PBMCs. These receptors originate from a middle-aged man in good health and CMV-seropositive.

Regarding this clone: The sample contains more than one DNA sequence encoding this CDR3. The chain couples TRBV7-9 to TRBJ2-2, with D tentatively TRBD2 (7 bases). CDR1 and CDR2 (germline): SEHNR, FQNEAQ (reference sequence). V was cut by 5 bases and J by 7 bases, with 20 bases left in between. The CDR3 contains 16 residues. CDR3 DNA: TGTGCCAGCAGCCCAACAACGGGGGGCCAGGGCGGGGAGCTGTTTTTT. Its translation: CASSPTTGGQGGELFF.

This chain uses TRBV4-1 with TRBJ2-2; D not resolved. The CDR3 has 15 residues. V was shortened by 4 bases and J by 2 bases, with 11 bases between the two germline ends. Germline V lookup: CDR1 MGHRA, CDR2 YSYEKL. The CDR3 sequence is CASSLGASNTGELFF. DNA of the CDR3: TGCGCCAGCAGCCTGGGCGCTTCTAACACCGGGGAGCTGTTTTTT.

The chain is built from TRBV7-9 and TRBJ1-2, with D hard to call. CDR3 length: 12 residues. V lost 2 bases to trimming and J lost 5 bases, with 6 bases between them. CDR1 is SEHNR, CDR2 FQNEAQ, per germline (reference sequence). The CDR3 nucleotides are TGTGCCAGCAGCTTATCCAGTTATGGCTACACCTTC. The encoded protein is CASSLSSYGYTF.

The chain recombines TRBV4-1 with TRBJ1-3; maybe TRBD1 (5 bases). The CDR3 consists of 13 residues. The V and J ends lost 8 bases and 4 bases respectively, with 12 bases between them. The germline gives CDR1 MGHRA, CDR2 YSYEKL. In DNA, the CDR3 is TGCGCCAGCGCCGACAGAGACGGAAACACCATATATTTT. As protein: CASADRDGNTIYF.

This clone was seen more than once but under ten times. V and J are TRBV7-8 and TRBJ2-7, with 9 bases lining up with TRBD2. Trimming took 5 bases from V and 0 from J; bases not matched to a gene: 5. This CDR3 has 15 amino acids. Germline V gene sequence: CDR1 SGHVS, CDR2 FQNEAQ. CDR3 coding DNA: TGTGCCAGCAGCAGGGGACTAGCTAGCTCCTACGAGCAGTACTTC. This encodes CASSRGLASSYEQYF.